Listed below are T cell receptor beta chains from one sample, sequenced in a study of blood T cell repertoires in COVID-19. This table comes from immunoSEQ multiplex PCR, and its TCRdb copy is limited to in-frame clones, with some not included. The table shows 100,000 or so clones, with around 89% occurring only once. Sequencing used peripheral blood. These receptors were collected from a woman of 80 years or more with acute or convalescent COVID-19. Both conserved end residues are part of each CDR3. A D gene is named only where the DNA matches it firmly. Where a row states a size, it is once, few, many or the class of an expanded clone; other rows omit it.

CDR3nt: TGTGCCAGCTCACCACCGGGGAGGGTGGAAGAGACCCAGTACTTC
CDR3aa: CASSPPGRVEETQYF
d_gene: TRBD2
v_gene: TRBV18
j_gene: TRBJ2-5
abundance: NA

CDR3nt: TGTGCCAGCTCACCAAAAGCGACAGGGGTAACGTACACTGAAGCTTTCTTT
CDR3aa: CASSPKATGVTYTEAFF
d_gene: TRBD1
v_gene: TRBV18
j_gene: TRBJ1-1
abundance: NA

CDR3nt: TGTGCCAGCAGCACTACAGGTCCCGGGGAGCTGTTTTTT
CDR3aa: CASSTTGPGELFF
d_gene: NA
v_gene: TRBV12-3/TRBV12-4
j_gene: TRBJ2-2
abundance: NA

CDR3nt: TGTGCCAGCTCACCACCAAACAGGGGAACTGAAGCTTTCTTT
CDR3aa: CASSPPNRGTEAFF
d_gene: TRBD1
v_gene: TRBV18
j_gene: TRBJ1-1
abundance: NA

CDR3nt: TGTGCCAGCAGTTTGACAGGGAATTCACCCCTCCACTTT
CDR3aa: CASSLTGNSPLHF
d_gene: TRBD1
v_gene: TRBV12-3/TRBV12-4
j_gene: TRBJ1-6
abundance: NA

CDR3nt: TGTGCCAGCAGCTTTACCAGCGCCTTCGGAGATACGCAGTATTTT
CDR3aa: CASSFTSAFGDTQYF
d_gene: NA
v_gene: TRBV5-5
j_gene: TRBJ2-3
abundance: NA

CDR3nt: TGTGCCAGCAGCTTAGTGCTAGCGGGGAGGGGCTCCTACGAGCAGTACTTC
CDR3aa: CASSLVLAGRGSYEQYF
d_gene: TRBD2
v_gene: TRBV7-8
j_gene: TRBJ2-7
abundance: NA

CDR3nt: TGTGCCAGCACCGGGGGACAGTCTAATGAAAAACTGTTTTTT
CDR3aa: CASTGGQSNEKLFF
d_gene: TRBD1
v_gene: TRBV6-5
j_gene: TRBJ1-4
abundance: NA

CDR3nt: TGTGCCAGCACCGGACTAGCGGGGGCCCAAGAGACCCAGTACTTC
CDR3aa: CASTGLAGAQETQYF
d_gene: TRBD2
v_gene: TRBV5-6
j_gene: TRBJ2-5
abundance: NA

CDR3nt: TGTGCCAGCCAGAAGGGACAAAACACTGAAGCTTTCTTT
CDR3aa: CASQKGQNTEAFF
d_gene: NA
v_gene: TRBV7-2
j_gene: TRBJ1-1
abundance: NA

CDR3nt: TGTGCCAGCAGTCCACCACTAGTTTCCTACGAGCAGTACTTC
CDR3aa: CASSPPLVSYEQYF
d_gene: NA
v_gene: TRBV6-2/TRBV6-3
j_gene: TRBJ2-7
abundance: NA

CDR3nt: TGTGCCACCAGCAGAGAGATGGGGGCATACGCTGAAGCTTTCTTT
CDR3aa: CATSREMGAYAEAFF
d_gene: NA
v_gene: TRBV15
j_gene: TRBJ1-1
abundance: few

CDR3nt: TGTGCCAGTAGTATCGGGGGGGCAGGGGCATACAATGAGCAGTTCTTC
CDR3aa: CASSIGGAGAYNEQFF
d_gene: TRBD2
v_gene: TRBV19
j_gene: TRBJ2-1
abundance: NA

CDR3nt: TGTGCCAGCTTTGGTTTAACGGGGAATGAGCAGTTCTTC
CDR3aa: CASFGLTGNEQFF
d_gene: NA
v_gene: TRBV6-5
j_gene: TRBJ2-1
abundance: NA

CDR3nt: TGTGCCAGCAGCAGAGGACAGGGTAAGGACACTGAAGCTTTCTTT
CDR3aa: CASSRGQGKDTEAFF
d_gene: NA
v_gene: TRBV21-1
j_gene: TRBJ1-1
abundance: once

CDR3nt: TGTGCCAGCAGCGTGGGACAGGGAAGCACTGAAGCTTTCTTT
CDR3aa: CASSVGQGSTEAFF
d_gene: TRBD1
v_gene: TRBV5-5
j_gene: TRBJ1-1
abundance: NA

CDR3nt: TGTGCCAGCAGCTACGGGAGAATCACTGAAGCTTTCTTT
CDR3aa: CASSYGRITEAFF
d_gene: NA
v_gene: TRBV11-2
j_gene: TRBJ1-1
abundance: NA

CDR3nt: TGCGCCAGCAGCCGGGATGGAATCTACGAGCAGTACTTC
CDR3aa: CASSRDGIYEQYF
d_gene: NA
v_gene: TRBV5-1
j_gene: TRBJ2-7
abundance: NA

CDR3nt: TGCGCCAGCAGCCCGCTGGGACTAGCGGGAAGCACAGATACGCAGTATTTT
CDR3aa: CASSPLGLAGSTDTQYF
d_gene: TRBD2
v_gene: TRBV5-1
j_gene: TRBJ2-3
abundance: NA

CDR3nt: TGTGCCACCAGCAGAGATGTAACCTACGAGCAGTACTTC
CDR3aa: CATSRDVTYEQYF
d_gene: NA
v_gene: TRBV15
j_gene: TRBJ2-7
abundance: NA

CDR3nt: TGTGCCAGCAGCCTACTAGCGGGGGACAACACCGGGGAGCTGTTTTTT
CDR3aa: CASSLLAGDNTGELFF
d_gene: TRBD2
v_gene: TRBV7-7
j_gene: TRBJ2-2
abundance: NA

CDR3nt: TGCGCCAGCAGTGAGTCGACAGGGGGCGCCTTCCAGAACACTGAAGCTTTCTTT
CDR3aa: CASSESTGGAFQNTEAFF
d_gene: TRBD1
v_gene: TRBV10-1
j_gene: TRBJ1-1
abundance: NA

CDR3nt: TGTGCCAGCATGGGGCAGGATGAAAAACTGTTTTTT
CDR3aa: CASMGQDEKLFF
d_gene: NA
v_gene: TRBV28
j_gene: TRBJ1-4
abundance: NA